This TCR beta chain was sequenced in a study of blood T cell repertoires in COVID-19. Method: immunoSEQ multiplex PCR; TCRdb's copy keeps in-frame clones and lacks some. Of tens of thousands of clones detected, 90% appear once; the ten largest clones hold approximately 1.3%. This TCR derives from a man in his sixties with acute or convalescent COVID-19. Sequencing input: peripheral blood.

The CDR3 reads CASSSGTSGKNIQYF. The CDR3 DNA follows: TGTGCCAGCTCATCGGGGACTAGCGGGAAAAACATTCAGTACTTC. The chain has TRBV28 and TRBJ2-4, with 12 positions matching TRBD2. Trimming cost V 8 bases and J 4 bases; bases outside gene matches: 6. Per germline, CDR1 MDHEN and CDR2 SYDVKM. This CDR3 region has 15 residues.